These T cell receptor beta chains were read from a single sample in a study of T cell changes during pregnancy in multiple sclerosis. The table came from immunoSEQ multiplex PCR; TCRdb's copy has only in-frame clones and leaves some out. Of about 49,000 clones listed, around 91% are singletons. Material: CD4+ T cells from peripheral blood mononuclear cells, obtained in the second trimester of pregnancy. Receptors originate from a female donor in good health, enrolled as a control in a pregnancy study. The CDR3 runs from the conserved cysteine through the conserved F or W. Fields, in order: V gene, J gene, clone size, CDR3 length, D gene, CDR3 protein, CDR3 DNA. The D gene is left open where the match is weak. Clone size is given for some rows only: seen once, a few or many times, or a class if the clone is expanded.

>TRBV19|TRBJ1-6|-|15|TRBD1
CASSTGQGLSSPLHF
TGTGCCAGTAGTACCGGACAGGGTCTCTCTTCACCCCTCCACTTT
>TRBV9|TRBJ1-1|once|14|TRBD1
CASSVGQGYTEAFF
TGTGCCAGCAGCGTAGGACAGGGTTACACTGAAGCTTTCTTT
>TRBV7-2|TRBJ2-1|-|18|TRBD2
CASSLDPSAGVSYNEQFF
TGTGCCAGCAGCTTAGACCCCAGCGCGGGGGTGTCCTACAATGAGCAGTTCTTC
>TRBV28|TRBJ2-6|-|16|TRBD1
CATGTGGFSGANVLTF
TGTGCCACCGGGACAGGGGGCTTCTCTGGGGCCAACGTCCTGACTTTC
>TRBV2|TRBJ1-4|-|14|-
CASSGALTNEKLFF
TGTGCCAGCAGTGGGGCTCTAACTAATGAAAAACTGTTTTTT
>TRBV10-3|TRBJ2-2|-|14|-
CAIRRRENTGELFF
TGTGCCATCAGGCGGCGGGAGAACACCGGGGAGCTGTTTTTT
>TRBV7-2|TRBJ2-7|-|16|-
CASSLPGQGRPYEQYF
TGTGCCAGCAGCCTCCCCGGCCAGGGGCGGCCCTACGAGCAGTACTTC
>TRBV15|TRBJ1-2|-|17|TRBD1
CATSRDGQGGRNYGYTF
TGTGCCACCAGCAGAGATGGGCAGGGGGGTCGGAACTATGGCTACACCTTC
>TRBV27|TRBJ1-2|-|14|-
CASSLSPEVYGYTF
TGTGCCAGCAGTTTATCGCCAGAAGTCTATGGCTACACCTTC
>TRBV7-3|TRBJ1-1|few|13|-
CASSFNIDTEAFF
TGTGCCAGCAGCTTCAACATTGACACTGAAGCTTTCTTT
>TRBV27|TRBJ2-7|-|17|TRBD2
CASSLTRTSGASYEQYF
TGTGCCAGCAGTTTAACCCGGACTAGCGGGGCCTCCTACGAGCAGTACTTC
>TRBV28|TRBJ1-2|-|14|TRBD1
CASSLTGTDYGYTF
TGTGCCAGCAGTTTGACCGGGACAGACTATGGCTACACCTTC
>TRBV29-1|TRBJ2-5|once|13|TRBD1
CSARDRVDETQYF
TGCAGCGCCCGGGACAGGGTCGACGAGACCCAGTACTTC
>TRBV7-6|TRBJ1-6|-|14|TRBD1
CASSPGTDNSPLHF
TGTGCCAGCAGCCCCGGGACAGATAATTCACCCCTCCACTTT
>TRBV5-5|TRBJ1-6|-|15|-
CASSLFEQGNSPLHF
TGTGCCAGCAGCTTGTTTGAACAGGGAAATTCACCCCTCCACTTT
>TRBV5-1|TRBJ2-5|-|14|-
CASSIGRGQETQYF
TGCGCCAGCAGCATCGGGCGGGGTCAAGAGACCCAGTACTTC
>TRBV18|TRBJ1-1|-|13|TRBD1
CASSPDRVTEAFF
TGTGCCAGCTCTCCGGACAGGGTAACTGAAGCTTTCTTT
>TRBV4-2|TRBJ2-5|-|14|-
CASSLGGTQETQYF
TGTGCCAGCAGCCTCGGCGGTACTCAAGAGACCCAGTACTTC
>TRBV19|TRBJ2-6|-|15|-
CASRAGEAGANVLTF
TGTGCCAGTAGGGCTGGGGAGGCTGGGGCCAACGTCCTGACTTTC
>TRBV4-2|TRBJ2-3|once|16|TRBD1
CASSPTGDRGTDTQYF
TGTGCCAGCAGCCCAACTGGGGACAGGGGTACAGATACGCAGTATTTT
>TRBV19|TRBJ1-4|-|19|-
CASSSIDGDLHATNEKLFF
TGTGCCAGTAGCAGTATAGATGGGGACTTGCATGCAACTAATGAAAAACTGTTTTTT
>TRBV11-3|TRBJ2-7|-|16|TRBD1
CASSPSSGTGLDEQYF
TGTGCCAGCAGCCCTTCCTCCGGGACAGGGCTGGACGAGCAGTACTTC
>TRBV7-9|TRBJ1-1|-|15|-
CASSLALLGNTEAFF
TGTGCCAGCAGCTTAGCGTTACTCGGGAACACTGAAGCTTTCTTT
>TRBV9|TRBJ1-6|-|15|-
CASSVDPGGSSPLHF
TGTGCCAGCAGCGTAGATCCAGGAGGCTCTTCACCCCTCCACTTT
>TRBV5-6|TRBJ1-5|-|16|-
CASSLASGGFNQPQHF
TGTGCCAGCAGCTTGGCCTCAGGAGGCTTCAATCAGCCCCAGCATTTT
>TRBV9|TRBJ1-3|-|14|-
CASSVGPGGNTIYF
TGTGCCAGCAGCGTAGGGCCGGGTGGAAACACCATATATTTT
>TRBV7-6|TRBJ2-7|-|12|-
CASSSRLGEQYF
TGTGCCAGCAGCTCTAGACTAGGCGAGCAGTACTTC
>TRBV19|TRBJ2-3|-|16|TRBD1
CASTLRQGAPTDTQYF
TGTGCCAGTACCCTACGACAGGGGGCCCCCACAGATACGCAGTATTTT
>TRBV10-3|TRBJ1-5|-|13|-
CATTTIWNQPQHF
TGTGCCACCACGACAATATGGAATCAGCCCCAGCATTTT
>TRBV4-3|TRBJ2-6|-|15|-
CASSQDTVRTNVLTF
TGCGCCAGCAGCCAAGATACGGTTCGTACCAACGTCCTGACTTTC
>TRBV6-5|TRBJ1-2|once|14|TRBD1
CASSRSGTGHGYTF
TGTGCCAGCAGCCGCTCCGGGACAGGGCATGGCTACACCTTC
>TRBV6-5|TRBJ1-2|once|16|TRBD1
CASSYSTGGQAYGYTF
TGTGCCAGCAGTTACTCCACAGGGGGCCAGGCCTATGGCTACACCTTC
>TRBV19|TRBJ1-1|-|16|TRBD1
CASSIETGGSKTEAFF
TGTGCCAGTAGTATAGAAACAGGGGGCTCGAAAACTGAAGCTTTCTTT
>TRBV7-2|TRBJ1-5|-|19|TRBD1
CASSTTPWDRDGSNQPQHF
TGTGCCAGCAGCACTACCCCGTGGGACAGGGATGGGAGCAATCAGCCCCAGCATTTT
>TRBV18|TRBJ1-2|-|13|-
CASSPDKGYGYTF
TGTGCCAGCTCACCAGATAAGGGGTATGGCTACACCTTC
>TRBV5-4|TRBJ2-3|-|16|TRBD2
CASSEGLAGGSDTQYF
TGTGCCAGCAGCGAGGGACTAGCGGGGGGTTCAGATACGCAGTATTTT
>TRBV7-9|TRBJ2-7|-|12|-
CASSLGDYEQYF
TGTGCCAGCAGCTTGGGAGACTACGAGCAGTACTTC
>TRBV7-8|TRBJ2-5|-|13|TRBD2
CASSFSGGETQYF
TGTGCCAGCAGCTTTAGCGGGGGCGAGACCCAGTACTTC
>TRBV7-7|TRBJ2-7|-|15|TRBD2
CASSVGLAGAYEQYF
TGTGCCAGCAGCGTCGGACTAGCGGGTGCCTACGAGCAGTACTTC
>TRBV20-1|TRBJ2-1|-|11|-
CSEAEGNEQFF
TGCAGTGAGGCGGAGGGAAATGAGCAGTTCTTC
>TRBV7-9|TRBJ1-2|-|14|TRBD1
CASSLAGQRHGYTF
TGTGCCAGCAGCCTCGCGGGACAGCGACATGGCTACACCTTC
>TRBV7-8|TRBJ1-1|-|17|TRBD1
CASSFSRGRDVNTEAFF
TGTGCCAGCAGCTTTTCCAGGGGGCGAGATGTGAACACTGAAGCTTTCTTT
>TRBV18|TRBJ1-1|-|13|-
CASSETGNTEAFF
TGTGCCAGCTCAGAAACAGGGAACACTGAAGCTTTCTTT
>TRBV7-9|TRBJ2-7|-|16|TRBD1
CASSPNPGQGSYEQYF
TGTGCCAGCAGCCCTAACCCGGGACAGGGCTCCTACGAGCAGTACTTC
>TRBV4-3|TRBJ2-3|-|14|-
CASSQGQQGDTQYF
TGCGCCAGCAGCCAAGGACAGCAGGGAGATACGCAGTATTTT
>TRBV6-5|TRBJ1-1|-|12|-
CASSFGLTEAFF
TGTGCCAGCAGTTTCGGTTTAACTGAAGCTTTCTTT
>TRBV7-8|TRBJ1-4|-|13|TRBD1
CASSLWDSQKLFF
TGTGCCAGCAGCTTATGGGACAGCCAAAAACTGTTTTTT
>TRBV18|TRBJ2-5|-|12|-
CASSPSSETQYF
TGTGCCAGCTCACCTTCCTCGGAGACCCAGTACTTC
>TRBV14|TRBJ1-2|-|16|TRBD1
CASSQDPGTGLLGYTF
TGTGCCAGCAGCCAAGATCCCGGGACAGGGCTCTTGGGCTACACCTTC
>TRBV7-4|TRBJ1-2|once|14|-
CASSFPDGRGGYTF
TGTGCCAGCAGCTTCCCGGACGGGCGGGGTGGCTACACCTTC
>TRBV7-3|TRBJ2-2|-|14|-
CASSDSLNTGELFF
TGTGCCAGCAGCGACTCCTTAAACACCGGGGAGCTGTTTTTT
>TRBV7-3|TRBJ2-2|-|18|-
CASSSITGSRFNTGELFF
TGTGCCAGCAGCTCGATAACAGGGTCTCGGTTCAACACCGGGGAGCTGTTTTTT
>TRBV7-9|TRBJ2-5|-|16|-
CASSLGDTLLSETQYF
TGTGCCAGCAGCTTGGGGGACACTTTGTTGTCGGAGACCCAGTACTTC
>TRBV15|TRBJ2-2|-|15|-
CATSRARGVAGELFF
TGTGCCACCAGCAGAGCCAGAGGAGTCGCCGGGGAGCTGTTTTTT
>TRBV30|TRBJ2-3|-|15|TRBD2
CAWIAGGRYTDTQYF
TGTGCCTGGATAGCGGGGGGCCGTTACACAGATACGCAGTATTTT
>TRBV21-1|TRBJ1-2|-|14|-
CATSGPSGVNGYTF
TGTGCCACCTCGGGCCCTTCGGGGGTGAATGGCTACACCTTC
>TRBV6-5|TRBJ2-3|-|15|TRBD2
CASSRTSGRTDTQYF
TGTGCCAGCAGTAGGACTAGCGGCCGCACAGATACGCAGTATTTT
>TRBV5-1|TRBJ1-1|-|16|TRBD1
CASHGGQGPFRTEAFF
TGCGCCTCCCACGGGGGACAGGGTCCGTTTAGGACTGAAGCTTTCTTT